Reported below is one T cell receptor beta chain. What it binds is not known. Germline V gene sequence: CDR1 SGHRS, CDR2 YFSETQ. This CDR3 region has 17 residues. V lost 0 bases, J lost 0 bases, and 5 bases stayed unmatched. These data belong to a study of T cell responses to AZD1222 COVID-19 vaccine. Study results and limitations: The CD4 TCRs associated with vaccination extended across spike and predominated at 160-218 and 743-854. Baseline seropositivity characterized only a handful of AZD1222 recipients. Unmutated variant regions reportedly attract nearly half of all spike-specific TCRs.

The protocol was immunoSEQ multiplex PCR, while the TCRdb copy is restricted to in-frame clones and leaves out a portion. Of around 90,000 clones listed, about 90% are singletons. The sample consisted of peripheral blood, taken on day 0 of MenACWY control vaccination. The sequence came from an adult in good health. This rearrangement joins TRBV5-1 to TRBJ1-1; TRBD1 agrees at 10 bases. CDR3 DNA: TGCGCCAGCAGCTTGGGGACAGGGGGGCCCATGAACACTGAAGCTTTCTTT. Its translation is CASSLGTGGPMNTEAFF.